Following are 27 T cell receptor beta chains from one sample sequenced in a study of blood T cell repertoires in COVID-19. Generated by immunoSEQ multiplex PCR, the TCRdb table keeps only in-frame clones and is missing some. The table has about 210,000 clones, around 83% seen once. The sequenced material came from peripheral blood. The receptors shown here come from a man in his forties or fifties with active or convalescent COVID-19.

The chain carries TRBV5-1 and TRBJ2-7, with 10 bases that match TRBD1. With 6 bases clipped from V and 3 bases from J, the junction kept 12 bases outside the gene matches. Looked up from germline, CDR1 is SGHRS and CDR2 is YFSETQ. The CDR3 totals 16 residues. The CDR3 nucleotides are TGCGCCAGCACCATAACGACAGGGGGCGAAATCTACGAGCAGTACTTC. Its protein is CASTITTGGEIYEQYF.

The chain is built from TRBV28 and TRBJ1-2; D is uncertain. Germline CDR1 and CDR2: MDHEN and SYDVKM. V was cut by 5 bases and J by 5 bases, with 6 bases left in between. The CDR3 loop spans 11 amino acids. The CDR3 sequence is CASSPSYGYTF. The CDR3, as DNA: TGTGCCAGCAGTCCCTCTTATGGCTACACCTTC.

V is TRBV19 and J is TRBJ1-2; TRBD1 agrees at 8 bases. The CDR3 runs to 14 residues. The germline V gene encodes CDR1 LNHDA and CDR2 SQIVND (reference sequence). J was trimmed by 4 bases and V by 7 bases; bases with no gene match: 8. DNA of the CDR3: TGTGCCAGTACCACTGCGGGGACAGGCTATGGCTACACCTTC. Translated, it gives CASTTAGTGYGYTF.

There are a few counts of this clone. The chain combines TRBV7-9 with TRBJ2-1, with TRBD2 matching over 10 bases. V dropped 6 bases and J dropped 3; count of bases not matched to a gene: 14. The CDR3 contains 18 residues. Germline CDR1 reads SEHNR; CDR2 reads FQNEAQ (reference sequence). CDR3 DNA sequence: TGTGCCAGCAGTCCCGGACTAGCGGAGACAGGGATCTACAATGAGCAGTTCTTC. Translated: CASSPGLAETGIYNEQFF.

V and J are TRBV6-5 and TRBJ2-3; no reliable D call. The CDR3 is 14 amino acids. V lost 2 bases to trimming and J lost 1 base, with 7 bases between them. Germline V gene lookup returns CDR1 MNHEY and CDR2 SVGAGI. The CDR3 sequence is CASSYSAGTDTQYF. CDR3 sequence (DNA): TGTGCCAGCAGTTACAGCGCAGGCACAGATACGCAGTATTTT.

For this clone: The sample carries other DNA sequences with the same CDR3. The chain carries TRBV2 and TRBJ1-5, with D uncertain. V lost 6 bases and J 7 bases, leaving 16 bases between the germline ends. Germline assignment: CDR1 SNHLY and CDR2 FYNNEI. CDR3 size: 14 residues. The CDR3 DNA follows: TGTGCCAGCAGCGGAGAGGGATTAGGGCAGCCCCAGCATTTT. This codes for CASSGEGLGQPQHF. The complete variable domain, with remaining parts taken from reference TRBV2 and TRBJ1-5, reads EPEVTQTPSHQVTQMGQEVILRCVPISNHLYFYWYRQILGQKVEFLVSFYNNEISEKSEIFDDQFSVERPDGSNFTLKIRSTKLEDSAMYFCASSGEGLGQPQHFGDGTRLSIL.

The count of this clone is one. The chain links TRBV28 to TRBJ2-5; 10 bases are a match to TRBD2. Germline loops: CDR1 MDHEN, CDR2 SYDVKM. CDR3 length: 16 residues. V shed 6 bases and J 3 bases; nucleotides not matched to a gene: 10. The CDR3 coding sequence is TGTGCCAGCAGCCAAGCCCGAGCGGGAGGGAAAGAGACCCAGTACTTC. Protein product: CASSQARAGGKETQYF.

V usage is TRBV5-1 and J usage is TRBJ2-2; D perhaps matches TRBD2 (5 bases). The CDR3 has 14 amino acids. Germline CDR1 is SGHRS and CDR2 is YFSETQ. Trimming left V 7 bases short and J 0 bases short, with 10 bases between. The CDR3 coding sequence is TGCGCCAGCGGAGCCGGGACGAACACCGGGGAGCTGTTTTTT. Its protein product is CASGAGTNTGELFF.

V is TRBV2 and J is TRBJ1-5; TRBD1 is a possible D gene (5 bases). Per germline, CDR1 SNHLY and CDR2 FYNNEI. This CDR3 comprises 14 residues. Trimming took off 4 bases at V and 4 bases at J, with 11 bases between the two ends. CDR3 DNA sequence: TGTGCCAGCAGTGTTGGGGCCCAAAATCAGCCCCAGCATTTT. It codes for CASSVGAQNQPQHF.

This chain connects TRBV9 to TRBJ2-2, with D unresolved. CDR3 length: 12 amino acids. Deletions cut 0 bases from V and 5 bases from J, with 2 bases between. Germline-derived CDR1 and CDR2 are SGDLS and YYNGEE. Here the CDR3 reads CASSVATGELFF. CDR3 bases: TGTGCCAGCAGCGTAGCGACCGGGGAGCTGTTTTTT.

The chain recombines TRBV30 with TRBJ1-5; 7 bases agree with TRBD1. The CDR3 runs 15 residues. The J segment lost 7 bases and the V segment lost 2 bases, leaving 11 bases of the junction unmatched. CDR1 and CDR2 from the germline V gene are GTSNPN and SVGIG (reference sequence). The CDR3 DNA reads TGTGCCTGGAGTCCAAGGACAGGTATAGGACAGCCCCAGCATTTT. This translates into CAWSPRTGIGQPQHF.

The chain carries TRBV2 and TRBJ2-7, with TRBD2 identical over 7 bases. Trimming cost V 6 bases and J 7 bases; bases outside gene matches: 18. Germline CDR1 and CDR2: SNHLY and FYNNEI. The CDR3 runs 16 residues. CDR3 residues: CASRSSRGGRVREQYF. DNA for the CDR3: TGTGCCAGCAGGTCCTCGCGTGGCGGGAGAGTTAGGGAGCAGTACTTC.

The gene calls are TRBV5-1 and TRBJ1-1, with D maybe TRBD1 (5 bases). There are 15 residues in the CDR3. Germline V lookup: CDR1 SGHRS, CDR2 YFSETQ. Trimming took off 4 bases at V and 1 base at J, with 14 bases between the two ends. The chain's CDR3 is CASSPWSGSNTEAFF. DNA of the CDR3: TGCGCCAGCAGCCCTTGGTCAGGGTCGAACACTGAAGCTTTCTTT.

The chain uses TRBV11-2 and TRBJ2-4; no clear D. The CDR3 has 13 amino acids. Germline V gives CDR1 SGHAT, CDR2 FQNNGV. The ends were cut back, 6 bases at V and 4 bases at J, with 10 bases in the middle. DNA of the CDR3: TGTGCCAGCAGTGTCACAACAAAAAACATTCAGTACTTC. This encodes CASSVTTKNIQYF.

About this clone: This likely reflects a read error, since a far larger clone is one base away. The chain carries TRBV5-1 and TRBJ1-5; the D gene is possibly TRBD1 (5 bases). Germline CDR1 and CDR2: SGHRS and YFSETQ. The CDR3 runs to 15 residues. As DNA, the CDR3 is TGCGCCAGCTGCTTGGGCGGGGGTAGCAATCAGCCCCAGCATTTT. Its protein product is CASCLGGGSNQPQHF.

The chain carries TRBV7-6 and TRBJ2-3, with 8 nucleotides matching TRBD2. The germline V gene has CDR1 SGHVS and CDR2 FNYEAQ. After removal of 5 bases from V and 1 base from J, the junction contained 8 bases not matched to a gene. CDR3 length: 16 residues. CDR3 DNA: TGTGCCAGCAGCCCGGGGGGGGCGTTACGCACAGATACGCAGTATTTT. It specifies CASSPGGALRTDTQYF.

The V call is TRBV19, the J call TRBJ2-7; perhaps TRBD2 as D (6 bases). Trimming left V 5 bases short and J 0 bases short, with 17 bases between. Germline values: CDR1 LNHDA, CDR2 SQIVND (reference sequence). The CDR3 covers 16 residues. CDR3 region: CASSPGRGGTSYEQYF. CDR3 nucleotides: TGTGCCAGTAGTCCTGGGCGGGGAGGCACCTCCTACGAGCAGTACTTC.

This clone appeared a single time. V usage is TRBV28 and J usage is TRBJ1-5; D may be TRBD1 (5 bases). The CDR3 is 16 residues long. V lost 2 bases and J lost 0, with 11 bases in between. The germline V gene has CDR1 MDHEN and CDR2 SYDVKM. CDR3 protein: CASSLVRGFSNQPQHF. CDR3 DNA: TGTGCCAGCAGTTTAGTTAGGGGATTTAGCAATCAGCCCCAGCATTTT.

CDR3 sequence: CASSVEAASRGYTF. Here the CDR3 DNA reads TGTGCCAGCAGCGTAGAGGCGGCCTCTCGTGGCTACACCTTC. The genes are TRBV9 and TRBJ1-2; D not resolved. Trimming left V 0 bases short and J 7 bases short, with 13 bases between. The CDR3 has 14 residues. CDR1 is SGDLS, CDR2 YYNGEE, per germline.

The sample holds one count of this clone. The DNA of the CDR3 is TGTGCCAGCAGCTTGGACAGGGAAAATCCCCTAACTATTGCTGGCTACACCTTC. Protein product: CASSLDRENPLTIAGYTF. The chain has TRBV5-6 and TRBJ1-2; tentative D call: TRBD1 (6 bases). The germline V and J ends were trimmed by 0 bases and 7 bases, with 25 bases remaining between them. Germline V CDR1 and CDR2: SGHDT, YYEEEE. There are 18 residues in the CDR3. Full variable domain (remainder filled in from reference TRBV5-6 and TRBJ1-2): DAGVTQSPTHLIKTRGQQVTLRCSPKSGHDTVSWYQQALGQGPQFIFQYYEEEERQRGNFPDRFSGHQFPNYSSELNVNALLLGDSALYLCASSLDRENPLTIAGYTFGSGTRLTVV.

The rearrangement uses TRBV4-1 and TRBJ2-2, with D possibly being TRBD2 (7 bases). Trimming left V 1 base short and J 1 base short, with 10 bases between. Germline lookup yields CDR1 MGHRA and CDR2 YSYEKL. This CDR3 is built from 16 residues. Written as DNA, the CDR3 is TGCGCCAGCAGCCAAGCGGGGGGCCTGAACACCGGGGAGCTGTTTTTT. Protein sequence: CASSQAGGLNTGELFF.

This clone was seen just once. The CDR3 is CASSRQGLTYEQYF. The CDR3 DNA is TGTGCCAGCAGTCGACAGGGGTTGACCTACGAGCAGTACTTC. V gene TRBV6-2 or TRBV6-3 combines with J gene TRBJ2-7; 8 bases align to TRBD1. The ends lost 5 bases at V and 2 bases at J; junction bases unmatched: 5. CDR3 length: 14 amino acids. The V gene's germline CDR1 is MNHEY and CDR2 SVGEGT.

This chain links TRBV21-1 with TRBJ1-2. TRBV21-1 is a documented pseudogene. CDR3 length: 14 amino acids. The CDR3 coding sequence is TGTGCCAGCACCCCGGGAAGAGCGCGGTATGGCTACACCTTC. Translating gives CASTPGRARYGYTF.

The CDR3 protein is CASSLGTANYGYTF. In DNA, the CDR3 is TGTGCCAGCAGCTTGGGGACAGCCAACTATGGCTACACCTTC. The rearrangement uses TRBV5-5 and TRBJ1-2, with D possibly being TRBD1 (6 bases). CDR3 length: 14 amino acids. V dropped 0 bases and J dropped 2 bases, with 8 bases sitting between them. Germline CDR1 SGHKS, CDR2 YYEKEE (reference sequence).

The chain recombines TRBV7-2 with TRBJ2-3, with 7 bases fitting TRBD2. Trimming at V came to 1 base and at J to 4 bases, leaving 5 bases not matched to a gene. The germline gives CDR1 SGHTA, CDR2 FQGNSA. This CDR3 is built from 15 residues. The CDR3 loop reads CASSLDGGIADTQYF. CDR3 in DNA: TGTGCCAGCAGCTTAGACGGGGGGATCGCAGATACGCAGTATTTT.

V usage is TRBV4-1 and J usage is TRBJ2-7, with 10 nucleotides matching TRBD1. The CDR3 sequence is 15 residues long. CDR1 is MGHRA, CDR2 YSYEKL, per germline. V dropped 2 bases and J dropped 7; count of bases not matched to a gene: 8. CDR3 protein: CASSQFLGQGEEQYF. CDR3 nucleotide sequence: TGCGCCAGCAGCCAATTTCTTGGACAGGGGGAAGAGCAGTACTTC.

CDR3 coding DNA: TGTGCCAGCTCACCGAGGGAGGGTGAGCAGTTCTTC. This sequence encodes CASSPREGEQFF. This rearrangement joins TRBV18 to TRBJ2-1; 7 positions agree with TRBD2. From germline, CDR1 is KGHSH and CDR2 LQKENI. V was pared by 3 bases and J by 9 bases, with 2 bases of the junction left unmatched. The CDR3 extends over 12 amino acids.